The 18 T cell receptor beta chains presented below share a single source sample, sequenced in a study of OX40 agonist ivuxolimab in advanced cancers. Repertoires were generated with immunoSEQ multiplex PCR, while TCRdb's copy carries only in-frame clones and drops some. Of 90,000 to 120,000 clones listed, under 95% are singletons. Sample: CD4+ or CD8+ T cells sorted from blood, taken in a trial of the OX40 agonist ivuxolimab. The origin of the receptors is an adult with an advanced solid tumor such as melanoma, head and neck, liver or kidney cancer.

This chain uses TRBV2 with TRBJ2-7; D remains unclear. This CDR3 comprises 12 residues. Trimming took off 4 bases at V and 3 bases at J, with 7 bases between the two ends. Germline lookup yields CDR1 SNHLY and CDR2 FYNNEI. The CDR3 sequence: CASSAQDYEQYF. CDR3 sequence (DNA): TGTGCCAGCAGTGCTCAGGACTACGAGCAGTACTTC.

The V and J genes are TRBV7-9 and TRBJ1-1, with 12 bases aligning to TRBD1. Trimming took 5 bases from V and 4 from J; bases not matched to a gene: 11. Germline V CDR1 and CDR2: SEHNR, FQNEAQ (reference sequence). This CDR3 contains 17 residues. The CDR3 protein is CASSPAGTGGVGTEAFF. CDR3 DNA: TGTGCCAGCAGCCCTGCCGGGACAGGGGGCGTCGGCACTGAAGCTTTCTTT.

The chain has TRBV9 and TRBJ2-1; 8 bases align to TRBD2. Germline V CDR1 and CDR2: SGDLS, YYNGEE. The CDR3 extends over 16 amino acids. The ends lost 4 bases at V and 4 bases at J; junction bases unmatched: 10. This CDR3 is CASSPVAGLGYNEQFF. Written as DNA, the CDR3 is TGTGCCAGCAGCCCAGTAGCGGGACTCGGGTACAATGAGCAGTTCTTC.

CDR3 nucleotides: TGTGCCAGCTCACGGTCGGAATCTGGAAACACCATATATTTT. Translation gives CASSRSESGNTIYF. This rearrangement joins TRBV18 to TRBJ1-3; D not certain. The germline gives CDR1 KGHSH, CDR2 LQKENI. V was trimmed by 4 bases and J by 1 base, leaving 8 bases between them. This CDR3 has 14 amino acids.

This clone showed up just once. The genes are TRBV9 and TRBJ2-3; TRBD1 matches at 10 bases. Losses at the gene ends were 3 bases for V and 5 bases for J; bases not matched to a gene: 6. CDR1 and CDR2 from the germline V gene are SGDLS and YYNGEE. CDR3 length equals 15 residues. The CDR3 spells CASSGRQGAGDTQYF. CDR3 in DNA: TGTGCCAGCAGCGGACGACAGGGGGCAGGAGATACGCAGTATTTT.

This sequence joins TRBV5-5 and TRBJ1-4; D is uncertain. Germline CDR1 and CDR2: SGHKS and YYEKEE (reference sequence). The V gene lost 6 bases and the J gene lost 7 bases, with 16 bases spanning the gap. CDR3 length: 14 amino acids. The CDR3 nucleotides read TGTGCCAGCACCGATTTGGGCCTTGGTGAAAAACTGTTTTTT. It codes for CASTDLGLGEKLFF.

This chain uses TRBV6-1 with TRBJ2-7; weak D call: TRBD1 (6 bases). The CDR3 has 15 amino acids. Germline loops: CDR1 MNHNS, CDR2 SASEGT. Deletions cut 5 bases from V and 1 base from J, with 15 bases between. The CDR3 spells CASSLSTGGSYEQYF. The CDR3 DNA is TGTGCCAGCAGTTTGTCGACAGGTGGGTCCTACGAGCAGTACTTC.

The chain carries TRBV5-8 and TRBJ2-7; D could derive from TRBD1 or TRBD2 (5 bases each). V lost 4 bases to trimming and J lost 0 bases, with 14 bases between them. The CDR3 spans 15 residues. Germline V CDR1 and CDR2: SGHTS, YDEGEE. The CDR3 nucleotides read TGTGCCAGCAGCCCCCCCCCAGGGACCTCCTACGAGCAGTACTTC. Translation gives CASSPPPGTSYEQYF. Full variable domain (remainder filled in from reference TRBV5-8 and TRBJ2-7): EAGVTQSPTHLIKTRGQQATLRCSPISGHTSVYWYQQALGLGLQFLLWYDEGEERNRGNFPPRFSGRQFPNYSSELNVNALELEDSALYLCASSPPPGTSYEQYFGPGTRLTVT.

The chain has TRBV30 and TRBJ1-2; weak D call: TRBD1 (5 bases). The CDR3 is made up of 15 amino acids. The V end lost 0 bases, the J end lost 3 bases, and 14 bases lay between the germline ends. Per the germline V gene, CDR1 is GTSNPN and CDR2 is SVGIG (reference sequence). CDR3 nucleotides: TGTGCCTGGAGTGTACTGGCAGGGAATCACTATGGCTACACCTTC. Translation: CAWSVLAGNHYGYTF.

CDR3 in DNA: TGTGCCAGCAGTTGGACTAGCGGGGGCACAGATACGCAGTATTTT. Its protein product is CASSWTSGGTDTQYF. The chain is built from TRBV2 and TRBJ2-3; 12 positions match TRBD2. The CDR3 contains 15 residues. V trimming: 5 bases; J trimming: 1 base; junction bases outside the gene matches: 1. Germline assignment: CDR1 SNHLY and CDR2 FYNNEI.

The chain recombines TRBV5-1 with TRBJ2-1; possible D gene TRBD1, 6 bases. V was cut by 2 bases and J by 3 bases, with 9 bases left in between. The CDR3 contains 14 residues. Germline V gives CDR1 SGHRS, CDR2 YFSETQ. CDR3 sequence (DNA): TGCGCCAGCAGCTTAAACAGGGTCTACAATGAGCAGTTCTTC. It is translated as CASSLNRVYNEQFF.

The chain links TRBV29-1 to TRBJ2-3, with D perhaps matching TRBD1 (5 bases). Germline V lookup: CDR1 SQVTM, CDR2 ANQGSEA. The CDR3 contains 14 residues. The CDR3 DNA is TGCGGGGCGGAAAACCCTTCTAGCACAGATACGCAGTATTTT. This translates into CGAENPSSTDTQYF.

To note about this clone: This sample includes further DNA sequences coding for the same CDR3. The rearrangement links TRBV7-3 to TRBJ2-1; D is ambiguous. CDR1 and CDR2 (germline): SGHTA, FQGTGA. The V and J ends lost 1 base and 6 bases respectively, with 4 bases between them. The CDR3 runs to 12 residues. The CDR3 nucleotides read TGTGCCAGCAGCTTAAACGGCAATGAGCAGTTCTTC. It yields the protein CASSLNGNEQFF.

The chain recombines TRBV11-2 with TRBJ2-5, with TRBD1 matching over 9 bases. The germline CDR1 and CDR2 sequences are SGHAT and FQNNGV. Trimming at V came to 7 bases and at J to 1 base, leaving 13 bases not matched to a gene. The CDR3 runs to 17 residues. The CDR3 region has the DNA TGTGCCAGCACCACTACCTGGGACAGGGCTCGCCAAGAGACCCAGTACTTC. Its translation: CASTTTWDRARQETQYF.

CDR3 nucleotide sequence: TGTGCCAGCAGCTTAAGATCCGGGACTACAGTGGAGACCCAGTACTTC. Translated, it gives CASSLRSGTTVETQYF. The rearrangement joins TRBV7-8 to TRBJ2-5; TRBD2 aligns across 7 bases. J gave up 5 bases and V 2 bases, and 11 bases lay outside the gene matches. CDR1 and CDR2 from the germline V gene are SGHVS and FQNEAQ. There are 16 residues in the CDR3.

The CDR3 reads CASSRQGQETQYF. CDR3 bases: TGTGCCAGCAGCCGGCAGGGCCAAGAGACCCAGTACTTC. The chain has TRBV7-9 and TRBJ2-5; a possible D gene is TRBD1 (5 bases). Trimming stripped 5 bases from V and 1 base from J, with 8 bases between. CDR1 SEHNR and CDR2 FQNEAQ come from the germline V gene (reference sequence). This CDR3 has 13 residues.

This rearrangement joins TRBV6-6 to TRBJ1-4, with 10 bases that match TRBD1. The V gene's germline CDR1 is MNHNY and CDR2 SVGAGI (reference sequence). The CDR3 spans 15 residues. V shed 5 bases and J 7 bases; nucleotides not matched to a gene: 7. DNA of the CDR3: TGTGCCAGCAGTCCCCGGACAGGGGGGAGTGAAAAACTGTTTTTT. Translated, it gives CASSPRTGGSEKLFF.

The chain couples TRBV2 to TRBJ2-5; 8 bases align to TRBD2. With 7 bases clipped from V and 5 bases from J, the junction kept 12 bases outside the gene matches. The CDR3 consists of 15 residues. CDR1 and CDR2 from the germline V gene are SNHLY and FYNNEI. CDR3 nucleotide sequence: TGTGCCAGCAAATCGAACGGGGGGGCCTGGGAGACCCAGTACTTC. Its translation: CASKSNGGAWETQYF.